This TCR beta chain was identified during a study of control samples from healthy donors and cancer patients. The data were produced by immunoSEQ multiplex PCR, yet TCRdb's version contains in-frame clones alone and is incomplete. The sample comprises about 75,000 clones, 94% of which are singletons, and around 6.4% rests with the top ten. The CDR3 covers 15 residues. CDR1 SEHNR and CDR2 FQNEAQ come from the germline V gene (reference sequence). Trimming took 4 bases from V and 10 from J, leaving 20 bases between them. The sequenced sample was blood. The receptor was derived from a woman aged 40-49 years in good health. The chain has TRBV7-9 and TRBJ2-1; D perhaps matches TRBD2 (6 bases). The CDR3 loop reads CASSYFRDSPREQFF. DNA for the CDR3: TGTGCCAGCAGCTACTTCCGGGACTCCCCCCGGGAGCAGTTCTTC.